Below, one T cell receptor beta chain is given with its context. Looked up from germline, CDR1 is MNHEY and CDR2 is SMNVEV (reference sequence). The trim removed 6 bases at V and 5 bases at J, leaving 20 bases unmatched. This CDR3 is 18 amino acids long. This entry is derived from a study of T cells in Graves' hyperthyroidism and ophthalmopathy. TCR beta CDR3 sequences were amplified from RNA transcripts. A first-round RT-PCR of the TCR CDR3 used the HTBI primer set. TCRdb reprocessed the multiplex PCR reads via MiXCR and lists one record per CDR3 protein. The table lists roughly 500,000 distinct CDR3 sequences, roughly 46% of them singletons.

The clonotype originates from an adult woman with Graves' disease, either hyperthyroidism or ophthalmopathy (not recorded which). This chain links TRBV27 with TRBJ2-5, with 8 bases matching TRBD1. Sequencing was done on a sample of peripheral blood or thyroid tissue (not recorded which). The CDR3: CASSYTGVGQAGGETQYF. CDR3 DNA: TGTGCCAGCAGCTACACCGGGGTGGGACAGGCAGGAGGGGAGACCCAGTACTTC.